The T cell receptor beta chain under discussion was sequenced for a study of cytomegalovirus exposure and HLA in healthy donors. Study-level background: The 110 or so validation repertoires used the same platform as the approximately 700 first-cohort repertoires, a later analysis reported.

Concerning this clone: The antigen is unknown.

General study findings and limits: Confirmation in vitro established that three CMV-associated chains were specific for CMV antigens. Subsequent analysis of the 100 to 150 validation repertoires found a tendency for first-cohort TCR clusters to co-occur.

The method was immunoSEQ multiplex PCR; TCRdb's version includes in-frame clones alone and lacks a portion of them. The sample consists of 150,000 to 200,000 clones, about 90% of them appearing once. The TCR comes from a woman younger than 30 in good health and CMV-seropositive. The specimen sequenced was PBMCs.

In DNA, the CDR3 is TGCGCCAGCAGCCAAGAGGGGGCAGCTGAAGCTTTCTTT. It codes for CASSQEGAAEAFF. V usage is TRBV4-3 and J usage is TRBJ1-1, with a possible D match to TRBD1 (6 bases). Germline loops: CDR1 LGHNA, CDR2 YSLEER. Trimming left V 0 bases short and J 6 bases short, with 8 bases between. The CDR3 extends over 13 amino acids.